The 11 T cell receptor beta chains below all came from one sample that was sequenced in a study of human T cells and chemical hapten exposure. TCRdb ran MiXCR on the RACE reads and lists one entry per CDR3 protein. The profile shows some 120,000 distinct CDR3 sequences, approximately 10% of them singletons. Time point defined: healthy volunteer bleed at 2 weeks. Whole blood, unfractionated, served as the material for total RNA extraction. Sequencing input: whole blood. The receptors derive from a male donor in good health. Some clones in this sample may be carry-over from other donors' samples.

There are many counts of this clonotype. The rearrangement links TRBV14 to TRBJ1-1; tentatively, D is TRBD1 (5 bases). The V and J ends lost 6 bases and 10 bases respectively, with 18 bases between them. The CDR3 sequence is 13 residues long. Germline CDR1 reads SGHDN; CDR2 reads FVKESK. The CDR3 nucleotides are TGTGCCAGCAGTGTGGAACCCCGAGGGGCAGCTTTCTTT. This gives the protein CASSVEPRGAAFF.

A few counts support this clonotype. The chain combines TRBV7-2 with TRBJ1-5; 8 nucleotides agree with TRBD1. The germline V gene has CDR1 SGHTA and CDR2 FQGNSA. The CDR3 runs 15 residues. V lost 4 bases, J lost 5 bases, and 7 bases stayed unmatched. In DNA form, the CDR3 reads TGTGCCAGCAGCTCTACAGGGGGAAGGGATCAGCCCCAGCATTTT. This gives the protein CASSSTGGRDQPQHF.

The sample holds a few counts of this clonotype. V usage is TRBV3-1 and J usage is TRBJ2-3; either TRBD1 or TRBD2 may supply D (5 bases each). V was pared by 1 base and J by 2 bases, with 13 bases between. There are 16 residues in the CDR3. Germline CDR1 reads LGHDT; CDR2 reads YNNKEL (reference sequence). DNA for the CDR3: TGTGCCAGCAGCCAAGTAGGTCGGGGCCTCACAGATACGCAGTATTTT. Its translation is CASSQVGRGLTDTQYF.

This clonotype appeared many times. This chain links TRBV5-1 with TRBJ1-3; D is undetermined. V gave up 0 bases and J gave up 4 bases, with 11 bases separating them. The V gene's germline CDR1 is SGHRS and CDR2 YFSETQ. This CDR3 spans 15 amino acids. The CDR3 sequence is CASSLAGISGNTIYF. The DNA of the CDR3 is TGCGCCAGCAGCTTGGCCGGTATATCCGGAAACACCATATATTTT.

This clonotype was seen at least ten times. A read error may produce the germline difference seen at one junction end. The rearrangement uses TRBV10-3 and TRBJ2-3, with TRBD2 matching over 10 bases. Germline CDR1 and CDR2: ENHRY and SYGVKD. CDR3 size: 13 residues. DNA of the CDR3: TGTGCCATCAGTGAGCCGTTACTAGCGGGAAAGCATTTT. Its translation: CAISEPLLAGKHF.

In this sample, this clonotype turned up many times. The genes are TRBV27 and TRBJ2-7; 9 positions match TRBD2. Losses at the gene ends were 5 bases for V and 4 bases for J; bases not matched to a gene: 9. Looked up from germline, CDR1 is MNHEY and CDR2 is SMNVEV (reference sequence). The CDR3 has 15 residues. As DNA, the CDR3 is TGTGCCAGCAGTCCGGTAGCGGGAGTGGATTACGAGCAGTACTTC. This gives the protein CASSPVAGVDYEQYF.

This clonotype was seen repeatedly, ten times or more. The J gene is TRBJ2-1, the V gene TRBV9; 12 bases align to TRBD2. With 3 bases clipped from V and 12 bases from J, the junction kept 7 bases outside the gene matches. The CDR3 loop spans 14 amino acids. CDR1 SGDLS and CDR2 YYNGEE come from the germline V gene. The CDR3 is CASSGTSGAIGQFF. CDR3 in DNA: TGTGCCAGCAGCGGGACTAGCGGGGCCATCGGGCAGTTCTTC.

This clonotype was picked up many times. CDR3 coding DNA: TGTGCCAGCAGCGCGACCCGAAGTTCACCCCTCCACTTT. As protein: CASSATRSSPLHF. The V gene is TRBV7-2, the J gene TRBJ1-6; unclear D gene. Germline V gives CDR1 SGHTA, CDR2 FQGNSA. Trimming cost V 5 bases and J 9 bases, with 11 bases left between them. There are 13 residues in the CDR3.

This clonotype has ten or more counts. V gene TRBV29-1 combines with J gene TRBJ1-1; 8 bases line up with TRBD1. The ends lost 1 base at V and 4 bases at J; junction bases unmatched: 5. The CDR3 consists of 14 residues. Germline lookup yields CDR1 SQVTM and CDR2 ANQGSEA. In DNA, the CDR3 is TGCAGCGTTGAAGGATTGACAGGGGCCACTGAAGCTTTCTTT. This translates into CSVEGLTGATEAFF.

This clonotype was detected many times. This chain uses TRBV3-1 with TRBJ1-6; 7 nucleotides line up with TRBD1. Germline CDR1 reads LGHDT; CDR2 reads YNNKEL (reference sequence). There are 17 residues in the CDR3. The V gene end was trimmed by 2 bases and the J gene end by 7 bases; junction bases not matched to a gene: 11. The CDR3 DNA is TGTGCCAGCAGCCAAAAAGTGACAGGGCTGATGAATTCACCCCTCCACTTT. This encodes CASSQKVTGLMNSPLHF.

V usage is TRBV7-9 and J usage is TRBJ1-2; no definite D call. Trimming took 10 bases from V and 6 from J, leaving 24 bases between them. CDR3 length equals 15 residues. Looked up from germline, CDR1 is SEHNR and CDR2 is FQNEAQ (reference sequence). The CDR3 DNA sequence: TGTGCCAACACGCCCCCCGGGCCAGGAGGCAATGGCTACACCTTC. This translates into CANTPPGPGGNGYTF.